The clone carrying this T cell receptor (beta chain) showed up just a few times. Its matching antigen is unknown. The CDR3 covers 20 residues. Germline lookup yields CDR1 MNHEY and CDR2 SVGEGT. Trimming took off 4 bases at V and 8 bases at J, with 32 bases between the two ends. As it was prepared, the TCRbeta library received unique molecular identifiers. TCRdb reprocessed the PCR reads via MiXCR and lists one record per CDR3 protein. The sample includes about 980,000 distinct CDR3 sequences, roughly 29% of them seen just once. This record belongs to a study of T-cell reconstitution after alpha-beta-depleted transplantation in children. Study-level findings and limits: A year post-transplant, T-cell counts and diversity derived mostly from newly produced T cells. By about two months after transplant, alpha-beta T cells reportedly arose from several hundred graft clones that had expanded.

The source was PBMCs, mostly from graft donor cells, collected 360 days after TCRalphabeta/CD19-depleted stem cell transplant. The chain uses TRBV6-2 or TRBV6-3 and TRBJ1-4; D is ambiguous. The source of this sequence is a boy in the first two years of life who had a stem cell transplant for SCID, so the T cells may come from the graft donor. As DNA, the CDR3 is TGTGCCAGCAGTTCCGATTCCCCCGGAGCCGAATTGGAGGCAGCCGAAAAACTGTTTTTT. Its translation: CASSSDSPGAELEAAEKLFF.